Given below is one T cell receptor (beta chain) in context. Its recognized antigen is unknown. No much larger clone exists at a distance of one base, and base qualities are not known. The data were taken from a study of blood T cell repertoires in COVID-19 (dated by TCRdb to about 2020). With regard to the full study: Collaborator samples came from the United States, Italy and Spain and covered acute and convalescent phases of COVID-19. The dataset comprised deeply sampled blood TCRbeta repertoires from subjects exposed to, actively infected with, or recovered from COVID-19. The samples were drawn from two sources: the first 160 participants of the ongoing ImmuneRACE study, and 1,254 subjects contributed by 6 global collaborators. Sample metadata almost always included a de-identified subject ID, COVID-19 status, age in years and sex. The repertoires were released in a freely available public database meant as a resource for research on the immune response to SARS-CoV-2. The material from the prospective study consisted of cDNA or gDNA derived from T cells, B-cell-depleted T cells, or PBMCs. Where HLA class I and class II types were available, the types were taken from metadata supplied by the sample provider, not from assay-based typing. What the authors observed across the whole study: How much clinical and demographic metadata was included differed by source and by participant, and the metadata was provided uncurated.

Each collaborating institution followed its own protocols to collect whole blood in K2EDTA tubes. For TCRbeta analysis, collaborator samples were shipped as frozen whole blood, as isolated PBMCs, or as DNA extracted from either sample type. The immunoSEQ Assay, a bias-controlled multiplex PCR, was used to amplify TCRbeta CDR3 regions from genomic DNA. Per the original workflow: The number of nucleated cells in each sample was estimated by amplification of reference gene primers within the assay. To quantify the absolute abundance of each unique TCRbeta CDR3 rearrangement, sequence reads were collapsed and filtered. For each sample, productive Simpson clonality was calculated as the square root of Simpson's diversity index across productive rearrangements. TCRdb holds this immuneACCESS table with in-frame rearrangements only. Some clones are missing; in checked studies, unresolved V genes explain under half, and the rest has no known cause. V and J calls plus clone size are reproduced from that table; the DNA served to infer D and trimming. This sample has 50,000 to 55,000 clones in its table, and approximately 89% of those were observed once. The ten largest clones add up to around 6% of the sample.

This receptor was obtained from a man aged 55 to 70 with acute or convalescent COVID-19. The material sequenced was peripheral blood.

The nucleotide sequence reads TGTGCCAGCAGCCACCCTCGTCGGCTAGCGGGAGGAAATCAAGAGACCCAGTACTTC. The encoded protein is CASSHPRRLAGGNQETQYF. The rearrangement combines TRBV4-2 with TRBJ2-5, and TRBD2 matches 11 of the central bases. CDR3 length: 19 amino acids, cysteine to phenylalanine. Only the CDR3 DNA stays, 57 bases, in frame from base 1. CDR1 and CDR2, looked up from the germline V gene, are LGHNA and YNFKEQ. V lost 3 bases and J lost 2 bases, and the count of bases not matched to a germline gene is 14.